The rows below give T cell receptor beta chains drawn from one sample of a study of technical replicates of blood from a handful of donors. Method: immunoSEQ multiplex PCR; TCRdb's copy keeps in-frame clones and lacks some. The data hold some 60,000 clones, with around 87% observed a single time. Material: PBMCs. Receptors originate from a human donor in good health. Some clones in this sample may be carry-over from other donors' samples. The conserved cysteine and the conserved F or W are not part of the CDR3 here. A D gene is named only where the DNA matches it firmly.

V gene	J gene	D gene	CDR3 protein
TRBV6-6	TRBJ2-7	-	ASSYLREAYEQY
TRBV7-2	TRBJ2-2	TRBD1	ASSKSMVQGAGGELF
TRBV18	TRBJ2-1	-	ASSPPGYNEQF
TRBV7-8	TRBJ1-3	TRBD1	ASSRDRGRGNTIY
TRBV19	TRBJ2-7	-	ASSSGDFSYEQY
TRBV6-1	TRBJ2-1	TRBD2	ASSGAPGTSGSSYNEQF
TRBV5-6	TRBJ2-1	TRBD1	ASSFLGQGFSEQF
TRBV18	TRBJ1-1	-	ASSPRRGRDTEAF
TRBV29-1	TRBJ2-3	TRBD1	SGRQGAGDTQY
TRBV6-6	TRBJ1-4	TRBD1	ASSYGGQGASIPF